This T cell receptor beta chain was sequenced in a study of regulatory T cells in long-lasting Graves disease. Library construction for TCR beta used iRepertoire HTBI primers and Arm-PCR of CDR3 regions. MiXCR, run by TCRdb on the multiplex PCR reads, gives a single entry per CDR3 protein. This sample has 200,000 to 250,000 distinct CDR3 sequences, with approximately 18% found just once. Time point in this sample: newly diagnosed GD, antithyroid drugs for less than 3 months. The TCR library was made from RNA extracted from PBMCs. American Thyroid Association guidelines defined how Graves' disease was diagnosed. In this cohort, patients came from an endocrinology department located in Xi'an, China. CDR1 GTSNPN and CDR2 SVGIG come from the germline V gene (reference sequence). Trimming took off 2 bases at V and 6 bases at J, with 13 bases between the two ends. The CDR3 is 14 amino acids. The table lists this clonotype with many counts. The antigen is undetermined.

Whole-study results and caveats: Among the persistent patients, roughly 2,500 public clonotypes were shared, more than the 950 to 1,000 shared among new patients.

A further study also used this sample, focusing on T cells in Graves' hyperthyroidism and ophthalmopathy. That work contributes: An initial round of RT-PCR targeting the TCR CDR3 relied on the HTBI primer set.

The sequencing here drew on peripheral blood mononuclear cells (PBMCs), taken at new diagnosis, from a patient treated with antithyroid drugs. This receptor was taken from a woman in her twenties or thirties with Graves disease. The J gene is TRBJ2-2, the V gene TRBV30; D gene uncertain. CDR3 sequence reads: CAWSKGPNAGELFF. In DNA, the CDR3 is TGTGCCTGGAGTAAAGGGCCTAATGCCGGGGAGCTGTTTTTT.